Here is one T cell receptor (beta chain) with its context. This CDR3 has 15 amino acids. V shed 3 bases and J 6 bases; nucleotides not matched to a gene: 8. Germline-derived CDR1 and CDR2 are SGHRS and YFSETQ. This entry comes from a study of blood T cell repertoires in COVID-19. The wider study: Specimens from acute and convalescent COVID-19 originated in the United States, Italy and Spain.

Here immunoSEQ multiplex PCR was the method, and the copy in TCRdb shows in-frame clones only, minus some. Among more than 150,000 clones listed, approximately 90% were seen once. What was sequenced was peripheral blood. The sequence derives from a woman aged 65 to 85 with acute or convalescent COVID-19. The V and J genes are TRBV5-1 and TRBJ1-4; 7 bases fit TRBD1. In DNA, the CDR3 is TGCGCCAGCAGCTCCTACAGGGGTGGGGATGAAAAACTGTTTTTT. As protein: CASSSYRGGDEKLFF.